This entry concerns a single TCR beta chain. Trimming pared 5 bases from V and 0 bases from J, leaving 20 bases between. The CDR3 runs to 18 residues. CDR1 is SEHNR and CDR2 is FQNEAQ in the germline V gene (reference sequence). The data derive from a study of shared clonotypes between healthy human individuals. The wider study: Participating donors consisted of two women and a few men aged 18 to 49. Each donor's CD8 memory used one plate, CD8 naive two, each CD4 subset three.

Samples underwent the assay at deep level. The method was immunoSEQ multiplex PCR; TCRdb's version includes in-frame clones alone and lacks a portion of them. This table holds more than 550,000 clones, 90% found once. The source of this sequence is a man between 18 and 35 years old in good health. Some clones in this sample may be carry-over from other donors' samples. Material for sequencing was memory CD8+ T cells from PBMCs. As for subset: CD45RO+ cells pooled with CCR7-negative TemRA cells. V usage is TRBV7-9 and J usage is TRBJ1-3; the D gene is possibly TRBD1 (5 bases). The CDR3 DNA reads as TGTGCCAGCAGCGCAAAACGGAGGGGTCTAGGCTCTGGAAACACCATATATTTT. It encodes CASSAKRRGLGSGNTIYF.